Listed here is a single T cell receptor (beta chain). The V and J ends lost 1 base and 2 bases respectively, with 5 bases between them. Germline V lookup: CDR1 LGHDT, CDR2 YNNKEL (reference sequence). The CDR3 has 13 amino acids. The record originates from a study of blood T cell repertoires in COVID-19. The protocol was immunoSEQ multiplex PCR, while the TCRdb copy is restricted to in-frame clones and leaves out a portion. The sample contains 200,000 to 300,000 clones, about 90% of which appear only once. The J gene is TRBJ2-5, the V gene TRBV3-1 (or the pseudogene TRBV3-2); a possible D gene is TRBD2 (5 bases). The sample taken for sequencing was PBMCs or T cells enriched from blood (not recorded which). This TCR came from a woman in her thirties or forties with acute COVID-19. CDR3 DNA sequence: TGTGCCAGCAGCCAAGGGAGGCAAGAGACCCAGTACTTC. Its translation is CASSQGRQETQYF.